This paragraph reports one T cell receptor (beta chain). Its antigen is as yet unknown. PBMC libraries mostly used around 0.5 ug of input genomic DNA, with six replicates per sample. Using immunoSEQ multiplex PCR, the repertoire was profiled, and TCRdb retains in-frame clones only, with some absent. This sample carries about 16,000 clones, about two thirds of them seen once, and the ten largest clones take around 2.5%. This sample stems from a study of neoadjuvant anti-PD-1 for oral cavity cancer. Study-level background: Before surgery, most patients got three to four biweekly 3 mg/kg nivolumab doses. Study-wide points: Higher pretreatment blood Treg/Th17 ratios correlated with higher pretreatment blood and lower post-treatment tumor TCRbeta clonality. With three patients per group, TCR findings need larger cohorts.

From germline, CDR1 is SNHLY and CDR2 FYNNEI. Germline trimming cut 2 bases from V and 3 bases from J; bases unmatched to any gene: 4. CDR3 size: 15 residues. The chain combines TRBV2 with TRBJ1-5; 7 bases fit TRBD1. Sequences were derived from PBMCs, sampled before nivolumab (anti-PD-1) treatment. This sequence originates from a person aged 40-85 years with oral cavity squamous cell carcinoma. The chain's CDR3 is CASSEKTGLNQPQHF. CDR3 nucleotide sequence: TGTGCCAGCAGTGAAAAGACAGGGCTCAATCAGCCCCAGCATTTT.